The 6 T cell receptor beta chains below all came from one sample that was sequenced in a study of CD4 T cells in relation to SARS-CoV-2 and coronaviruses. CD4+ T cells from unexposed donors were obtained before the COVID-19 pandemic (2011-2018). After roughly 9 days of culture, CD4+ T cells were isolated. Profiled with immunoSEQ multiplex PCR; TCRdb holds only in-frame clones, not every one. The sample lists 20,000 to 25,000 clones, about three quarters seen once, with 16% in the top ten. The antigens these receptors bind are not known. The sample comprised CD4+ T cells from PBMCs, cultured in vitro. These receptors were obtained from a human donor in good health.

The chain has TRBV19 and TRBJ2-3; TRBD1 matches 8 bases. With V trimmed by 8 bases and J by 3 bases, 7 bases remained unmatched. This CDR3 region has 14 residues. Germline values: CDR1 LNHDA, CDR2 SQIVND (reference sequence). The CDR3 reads CASGTGAATDTQYF. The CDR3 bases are TGTGCCAGTGGGACAGGAGCGGCTACAGATACGCAGTATTTT.

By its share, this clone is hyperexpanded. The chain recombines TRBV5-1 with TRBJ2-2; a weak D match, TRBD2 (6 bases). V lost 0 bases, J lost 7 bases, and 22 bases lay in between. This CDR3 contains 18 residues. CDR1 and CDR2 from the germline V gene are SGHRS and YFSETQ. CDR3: CASSLVALPGRKGGELFF. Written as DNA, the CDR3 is TGCGCCAGCAGCTTGGTAGCCCTACCCGGGAGAAAGGGCGGGGAGCTGTTTTTT. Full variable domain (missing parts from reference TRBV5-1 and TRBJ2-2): KAGVTQTPRYLIKTRGQQVTLSCSPISGHRSVSWYQQTPGQGLQFLFEYFSETQRNKGNFPGRFSGRQFSNSRSEMNVSTLELGDSALYLCASSLVALPGRKGGELFFGEGSRLTVL.

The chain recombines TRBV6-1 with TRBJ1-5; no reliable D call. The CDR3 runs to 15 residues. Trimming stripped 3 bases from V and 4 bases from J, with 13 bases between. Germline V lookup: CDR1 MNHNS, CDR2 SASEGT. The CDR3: CASSDSPVGNQPQHF. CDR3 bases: TGTGCCAGCAGTGATTCACCAGTCGGGAATCAGCCCCAGCATTTT.

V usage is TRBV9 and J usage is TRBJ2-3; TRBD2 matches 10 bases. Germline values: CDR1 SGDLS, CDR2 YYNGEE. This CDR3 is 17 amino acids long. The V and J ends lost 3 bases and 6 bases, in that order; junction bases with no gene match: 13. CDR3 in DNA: TGTGCCAGCAGCGCCTTAAGAGCGGGAGGGCCTCCCGATACGCAGTATTTT. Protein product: CASSALRAGGPPDTQYF.

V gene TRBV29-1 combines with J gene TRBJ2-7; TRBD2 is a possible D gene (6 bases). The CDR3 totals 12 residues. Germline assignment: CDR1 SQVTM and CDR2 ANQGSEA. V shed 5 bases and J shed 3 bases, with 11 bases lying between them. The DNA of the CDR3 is TGCAGCGTTTTTGTGGGGGGCTACGAGCAGTACTTC. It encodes CSVFVGGYEQYF.

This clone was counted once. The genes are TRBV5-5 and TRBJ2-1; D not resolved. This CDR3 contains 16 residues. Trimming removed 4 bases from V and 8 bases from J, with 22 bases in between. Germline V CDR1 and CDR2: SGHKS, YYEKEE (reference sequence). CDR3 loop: CASSLGYSPQLDEQFF. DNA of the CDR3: TGTGCCAGCAGCCTGGGCTACAGTCCCCAATTGGATGAGCAGTTCTTC. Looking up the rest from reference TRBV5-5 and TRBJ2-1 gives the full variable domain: DAGVTQSPTHLIKTRGQQVTLRCSPISGHKSVSWYQQVLGQGPQFIFQYYEKEERGRGNFPDRFSARQFPNYSSELNVNALLLGDSALYLCASSLGYSPQLDEQFFGPGTRLTVL.